The rows below give T cell receptor beta chains drawn from one sample of a study of spatial heterogeneity in lung cancer. MiXCR was run by TCRdb on the 5' RACE reads, yielding one entry per CDR3 protein. The table includes some 20,000 distinct CDR3 sequences, about 3% detected once. The sample consisted of PBMCs, taken at surgery. These receptors all come from a female donor with early-stage non-small cell lung cancer. Each CDR3 is given with its conserved first and last residue.

v_gene	j_gene	CDR3aa
TRBV11-2	TRBJ2-7	CASSLGPMRGVSYEQYF
TRBV6-1	TRBJ2-5	CASSLTSIATQYF
TRBV7-8	TRBJ2-2	CASSVRVHTGELFF
TRBV20-1	TRBJ1-1	CSARDSGTYTEAFF
TRBV5-6	TRBJ1-5	CASSFGTGDHQPQHF
TRBV29-1	TRBJ2-1	CSVAPTGSSYNEQFF
TRBV5-1	TRBJ1-1	CASSWNPQGAATEAFF
TRBV7-8	TRBJ1-5	CASSLVRTGVNQPQHF
TRBV5-1	TRBJ2-6	CASSLAPVGPGANVLTF
TRBV12-3/TRBV12-4	TRBJ2-4	CASSLRSGNIQYF
TRBV28	TRBJ2-2	CASSSGGLGTGELFF
TRBV2	TRBJ2-1	CASSGSGGSYNEQFF
TRBV12-3/TRBV12-4	TRBJ2-1	CASSLGRANEQFF
TRBV27	TRBJ2-1	CASSLMSYNEQFF
TRBV19	TRBJ2-1	CASSMTSGSLDEQFF
TRBV30	TRBJ2-1	CAWSVLPGGPGNEQFF
TRBV18	TRBJ2-3	CASSPSSGSTDTQYF
TRBV11-2	TRBJ2-1	CASSRQASYNEQFF
TRBV11-2	TRBJ2-3	CASSLGGLAGADTQYF
TRBV20-1	TRBJ2-7	CSAPGQGYEQYF
TRBV20-1	TRBJ2-3	CSAREARSTDTQYF
TRBV6-6	TRBJ2-1	CASVPLAGRNEQFF
TRBV7-3	TRBJ2-7	CASSPGGPSSYEQYF
TRBV2	TRBJ2-3	CASLPLSADTQYF
TRBV5-4	TRBJ2-3	CASSFGAGVGDTQYF
TRBV12-3/TRBV12-4	TRBJ2-7	CASTLAGGYEQYF
TRBV24-1	TRBJ1-3	CATSDFPLIREGNTIYF
TRBV19	TRBJ1-2	CASTRPGTAYGYTF
TRBV12-3/TRBV12-4	TRBJ1-1	CASIRTFEAFF
TRBV6-5	TRBJ2-3	CASSSPGVSTDTQYF
TRBV25-1	TRBJ2-5	CASSEYLRGETQYF
TRBV20-1	TRBJ1-1	CSARWWGQGVAYTEAFF
TRBV9	TRBJ1-2	CASSVVPGPTYGYTF
TRBV7-3	TRBJ2-5	CASSPGKGETQYF
TRBV15	TRBJ1-4	CATSNVRGGEKLFF
TRBV7-6	TRBJ2-5	CASSPHFERSQETQYF
TRBV28	TRBJ2-1	CASRPPWGEQFF
TRBV24-1	TRBJ2-1	CATSETGDNEQFF
TRBV29-1	TRBJ1-2	CSVVTDGYTF
TRBV18	TRBJ1-1	CASSPGQGNTEAFF
TRBV5-1	TRBJ2-7	CASMDGDEQYF
TRBV27	TRBJ2-3	CASSRDRGRWTDTQYF
TRBV2	TRBJ2-7	CASTGDSWEQYF
TRBV28	TRBJ2-1	CASSETRESVEQFF
TRBV7-2	TRBJ2-3	CASSSTSSSSSDTQYF
TRBV3-1	TRBJ2-1	CASSQTQRLAGAERFF